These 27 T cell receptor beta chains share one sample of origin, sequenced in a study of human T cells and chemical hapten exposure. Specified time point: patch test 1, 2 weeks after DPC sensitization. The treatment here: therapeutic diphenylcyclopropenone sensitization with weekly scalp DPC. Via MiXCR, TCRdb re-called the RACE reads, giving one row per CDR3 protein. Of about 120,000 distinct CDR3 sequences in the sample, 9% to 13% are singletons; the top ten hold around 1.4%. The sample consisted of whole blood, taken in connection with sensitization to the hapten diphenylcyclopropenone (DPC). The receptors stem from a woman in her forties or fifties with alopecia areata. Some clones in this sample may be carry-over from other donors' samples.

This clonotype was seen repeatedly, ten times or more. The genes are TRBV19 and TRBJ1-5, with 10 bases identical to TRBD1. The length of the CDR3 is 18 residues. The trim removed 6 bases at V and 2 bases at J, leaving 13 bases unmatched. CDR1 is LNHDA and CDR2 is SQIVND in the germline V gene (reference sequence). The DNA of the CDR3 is TGTGCCAGTAGACCTCCGGGACAGGGGAGCCGTGGCAATCAGCCCCAGCATTTT. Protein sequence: CASRPPGQGSRGNQPQHF.

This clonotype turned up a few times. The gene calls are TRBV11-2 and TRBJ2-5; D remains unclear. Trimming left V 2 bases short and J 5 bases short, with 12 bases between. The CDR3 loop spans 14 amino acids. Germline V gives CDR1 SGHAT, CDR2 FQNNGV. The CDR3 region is CASSLFGISETQYF. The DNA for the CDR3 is TGTGCCAGCAGCTTATTTGGGATTTCGGAGACCCAGTACTTC.

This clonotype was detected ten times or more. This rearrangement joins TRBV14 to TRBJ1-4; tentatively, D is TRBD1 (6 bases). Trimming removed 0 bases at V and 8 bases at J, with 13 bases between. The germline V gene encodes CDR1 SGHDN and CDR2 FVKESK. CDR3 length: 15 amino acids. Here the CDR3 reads CASSQENRAGEKLFF. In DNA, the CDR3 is TGTGCCAGCAGCCAAGAAAACAGGGCTGGGGAAAAACTGTTTTTT.

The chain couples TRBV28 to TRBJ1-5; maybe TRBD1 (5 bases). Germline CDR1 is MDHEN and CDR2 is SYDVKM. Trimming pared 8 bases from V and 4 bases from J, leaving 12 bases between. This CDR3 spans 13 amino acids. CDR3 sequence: CASVRDGNQPQHF. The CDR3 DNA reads TGTGCCAGCGTTCGGGACGGTAATCAGCCCCAGCATTTT.

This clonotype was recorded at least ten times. In DNA form, the CDR3 reads TGTGCCAGCACCCTAGTGGACAGGAGTATCTATGGCTACACCTTC. This translates into CASTLVDRSIYGYTF. The V call is TRBV7-2, the J call TRBJ1-2, with 7 bases aligning to TRBD1. V trimming: 7 bases; J trimming: 4 bases; junction bases outside the gene matches: 12. The length of the CDR3 is 15 residues. Germline CDR1 is SGHTA and CDR2 is FQGNSA.

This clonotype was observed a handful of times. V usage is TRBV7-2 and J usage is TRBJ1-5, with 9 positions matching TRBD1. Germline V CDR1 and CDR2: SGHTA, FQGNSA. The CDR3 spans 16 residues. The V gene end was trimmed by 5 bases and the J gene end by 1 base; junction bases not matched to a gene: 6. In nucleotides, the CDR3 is TGTGCCAGCAGCCCCACTGGACAGGGGAGCAATCAGCCCCAGCATTTT. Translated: CASSPTGQGSNQPQHF. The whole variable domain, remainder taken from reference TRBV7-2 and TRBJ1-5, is GAGVSQSPSNKVTEKGKDVELRCDPISGHTALYWYRQSLGQGLEFLIYFQGNSAPDKSGLPSDRFSAERTGGSVSTLTIQRTQQEDSAVYLCASSPTGQGSNQPQHFGDGTRLSIL.

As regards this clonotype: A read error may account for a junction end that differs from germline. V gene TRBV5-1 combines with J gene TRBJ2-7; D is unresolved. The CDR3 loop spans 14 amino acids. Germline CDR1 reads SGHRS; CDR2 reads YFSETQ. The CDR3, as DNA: TGCGCCGGCAGCATGAATACGATTTCCTACGAGCAGTACTTC. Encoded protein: CAGSMNTISYEQYF.

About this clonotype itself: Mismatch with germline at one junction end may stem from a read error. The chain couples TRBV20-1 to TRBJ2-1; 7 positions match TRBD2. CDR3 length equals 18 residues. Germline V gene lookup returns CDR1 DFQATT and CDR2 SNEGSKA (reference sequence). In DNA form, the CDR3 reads TGCGGTGCTAGTAAGCGGGCTGGCGGGAGCGCGGCTTACAATGAGCAGTTCTTC. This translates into CGASKRAGGSAAYNEQFF.

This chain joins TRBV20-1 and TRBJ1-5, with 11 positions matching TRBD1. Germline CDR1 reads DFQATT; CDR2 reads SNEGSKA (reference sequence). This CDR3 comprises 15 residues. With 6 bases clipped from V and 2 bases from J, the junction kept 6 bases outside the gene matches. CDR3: CSARTGGSGNQPQHF. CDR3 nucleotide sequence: TGCAGTGCCCGGACAGGGGGCTCGGGCAATCAGCCCCAGCATTTT.

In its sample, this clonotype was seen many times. The CDR3 sequence is CASSPTRTFEGVNSPLHF. The DNA for the CDR3 is TGTGCCAGCAGCCCAACCAGGACCTTCGAGGGTGTGAATTCACCCCTCCACTTT. The V and J genes are TRBV7-8 and TRBJ1-6; the D is unclear. This CDR3 region has 18 residues. Germline V gives CDR1 SGHVS, CDR2 FQNEAQ. V lost 5 bases and J 7 bases, leaving 24 bases between the germline ends.

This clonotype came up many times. CDR3 nucleotides: TGTGCCATTCAGACAGGGGCTGGAAACACCATATATTTT. Translating gives CAIQTGAGNTIYF. The chain has TRBV10-3 and TRBJ1-3; 8 bases are shared with TRBD1. The CDR3 loop spans 13 amino acids. Trimming at V came to 9 bases and at J to 2 bases, leaving 3 bases not matched to a gene. CDR1 and CDR2 from the germline V gene are ENHRY and SYGVKD.

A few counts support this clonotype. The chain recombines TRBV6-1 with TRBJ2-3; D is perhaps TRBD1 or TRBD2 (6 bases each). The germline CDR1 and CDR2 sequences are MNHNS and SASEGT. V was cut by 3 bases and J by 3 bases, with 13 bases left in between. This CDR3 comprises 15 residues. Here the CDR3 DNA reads TGTGCCAGCAGTGATTCCGGGGGCCCTACAGATACGCAGTATTTT. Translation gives CASSDSGGPTDTQYF.

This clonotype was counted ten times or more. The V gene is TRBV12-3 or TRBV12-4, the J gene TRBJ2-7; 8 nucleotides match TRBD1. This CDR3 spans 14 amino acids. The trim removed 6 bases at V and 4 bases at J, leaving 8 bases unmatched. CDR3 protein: CASSRGQGPYEQYF. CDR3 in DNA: TGTGCCAGCAGCCGAGGACAGGGTCCATACGAGCAGTACTTC.

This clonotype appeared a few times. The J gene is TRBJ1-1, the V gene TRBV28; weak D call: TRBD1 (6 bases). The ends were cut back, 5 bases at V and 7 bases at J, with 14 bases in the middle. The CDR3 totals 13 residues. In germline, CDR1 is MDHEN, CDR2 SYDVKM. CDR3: CASSAPRGLEAFF. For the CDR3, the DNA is TGTGCCAGCAGTGCCCCCCGGGGGCTTGAAGCTTTCTTT.

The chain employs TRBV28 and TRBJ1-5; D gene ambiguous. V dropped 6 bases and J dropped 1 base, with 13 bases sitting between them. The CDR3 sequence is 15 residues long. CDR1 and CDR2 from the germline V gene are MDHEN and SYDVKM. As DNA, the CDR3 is TGTGCCAGCAGAAGACTCTCACCCAGCAATCAGCCCCAGCATTTT. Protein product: CASRRLSPSNQPQHF.

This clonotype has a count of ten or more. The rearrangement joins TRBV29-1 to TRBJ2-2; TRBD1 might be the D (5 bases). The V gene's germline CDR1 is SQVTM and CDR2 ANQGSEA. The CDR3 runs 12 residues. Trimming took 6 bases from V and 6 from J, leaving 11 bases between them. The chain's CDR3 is CSVIQVAGELFF. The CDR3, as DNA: TGCAGCGTAATACAGGTGGCCGGGGAGCTGTTTTTT.

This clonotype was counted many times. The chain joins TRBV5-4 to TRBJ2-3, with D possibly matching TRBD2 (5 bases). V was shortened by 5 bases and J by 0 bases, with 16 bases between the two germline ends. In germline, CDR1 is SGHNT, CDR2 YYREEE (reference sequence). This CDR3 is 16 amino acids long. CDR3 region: CASSTPPLASTDTQYF. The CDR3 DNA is TGTGCCAGCAGTACTCCCCCGCTAGCTAGCACAGATACGCAGTATTTT.

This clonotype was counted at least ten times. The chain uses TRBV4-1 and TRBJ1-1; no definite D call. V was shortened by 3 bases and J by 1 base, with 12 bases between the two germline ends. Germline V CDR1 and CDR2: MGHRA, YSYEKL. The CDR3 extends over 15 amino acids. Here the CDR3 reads CASSHRTATNTEAFF. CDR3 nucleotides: TGCGCCAGCAGCCATCGGACTGCAACGAACACTGAAGCTTTCTTT.

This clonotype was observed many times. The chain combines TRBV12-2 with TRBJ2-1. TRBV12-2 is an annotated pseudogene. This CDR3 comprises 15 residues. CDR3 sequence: CASRACGGTYNEQFF. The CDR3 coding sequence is TGTGCAAGTCGCGCGTGCGGTGGCACATACAATGAGCAGTTCTTC.

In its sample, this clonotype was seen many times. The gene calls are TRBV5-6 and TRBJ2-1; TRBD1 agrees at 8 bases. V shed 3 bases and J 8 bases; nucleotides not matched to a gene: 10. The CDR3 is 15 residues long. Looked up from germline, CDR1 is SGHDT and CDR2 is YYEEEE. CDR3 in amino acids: CASSSQGQGAYEQFF. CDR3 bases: TGTGCCAGCAGCTCTCAAGGGCAGGGGGCTTATGAGCAGTTCTTC.

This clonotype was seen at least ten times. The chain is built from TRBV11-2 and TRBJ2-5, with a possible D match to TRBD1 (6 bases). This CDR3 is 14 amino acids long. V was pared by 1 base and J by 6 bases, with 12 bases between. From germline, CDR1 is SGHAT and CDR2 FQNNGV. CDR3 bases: TGTGCCAGCAGCTTAGGTCGGACAGCGAAGACCCAGTACTTC. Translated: CASSLGRTAKTQYF.

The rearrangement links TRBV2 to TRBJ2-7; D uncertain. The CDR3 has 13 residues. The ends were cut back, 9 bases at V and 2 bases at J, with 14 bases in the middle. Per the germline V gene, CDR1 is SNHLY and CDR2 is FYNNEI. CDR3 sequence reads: CASAKAAAYEQYF. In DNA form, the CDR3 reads TGTGCCAGTGCCAAGGCAGCCGCCTACGAGCAGTACTTC.

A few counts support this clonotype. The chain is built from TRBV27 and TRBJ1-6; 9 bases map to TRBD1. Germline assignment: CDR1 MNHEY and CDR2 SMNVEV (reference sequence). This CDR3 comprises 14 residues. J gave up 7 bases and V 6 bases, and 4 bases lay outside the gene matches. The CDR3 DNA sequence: TGTGCCAGCAGCTGGGACAGGGAAAATTCACCCCTCCACTTT. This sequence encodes CASSWDRENSPLHF.

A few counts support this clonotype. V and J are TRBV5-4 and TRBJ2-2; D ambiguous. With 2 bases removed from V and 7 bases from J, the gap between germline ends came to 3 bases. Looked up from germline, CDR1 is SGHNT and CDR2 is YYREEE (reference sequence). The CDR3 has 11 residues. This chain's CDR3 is CASSFVGELFF. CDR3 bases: TGTGCCAGCAGCTTCGTCGGGGAGCTGTTTTTT. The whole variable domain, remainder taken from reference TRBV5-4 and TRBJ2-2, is ETGVTQSPTHLIKTRGQQVTLRCSSQSGHNTVSWYQQALGQGPQFIFQYYREEENGRGNFPPRFSGLQFPNYSSELNVNALELDDSALYLCASSFVGELFFGEGSRLTVL.

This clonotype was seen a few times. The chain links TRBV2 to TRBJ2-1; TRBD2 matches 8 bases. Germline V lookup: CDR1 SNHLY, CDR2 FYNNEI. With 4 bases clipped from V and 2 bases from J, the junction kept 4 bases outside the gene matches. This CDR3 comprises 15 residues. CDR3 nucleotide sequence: TGTGCCAGCAGTGCAGGACTAGCAACCTACAATGAGCAGTTCTTC. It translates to CASSAGLATYNEQFF. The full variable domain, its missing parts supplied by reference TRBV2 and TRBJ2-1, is EPEVTQTPSHQVTQMGQEVILRCVPISNHLYFYWYRQILGQKVEFLVSFYNNEISEKSEIFDDQFSVERPDGSNFTLKIRSTKLEDSAMYFCASSAGLATYNEQFFGPGTRLTVL.

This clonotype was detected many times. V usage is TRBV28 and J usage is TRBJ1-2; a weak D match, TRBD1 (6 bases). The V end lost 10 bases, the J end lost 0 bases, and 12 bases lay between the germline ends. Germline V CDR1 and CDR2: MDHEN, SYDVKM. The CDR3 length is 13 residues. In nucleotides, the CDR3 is TGTGCCACCCACAGGGATGCTAACTATGGCTACACCTTC. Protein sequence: CATHRDANYGYTF.

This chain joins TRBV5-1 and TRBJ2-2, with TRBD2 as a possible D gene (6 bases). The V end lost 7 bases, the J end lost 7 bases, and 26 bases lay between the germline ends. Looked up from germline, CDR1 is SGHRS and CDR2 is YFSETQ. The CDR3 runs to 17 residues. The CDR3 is CASAKLAAGLVHGELFF. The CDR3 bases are TGCGCCAGCGCAAAACTAGCCGCGGGGTTGGTACACGGGGAGCTGTTTTTT.